The clone carrying this T cell receptor beta chain has more than one count but fewer than ten. The CDR3 sequence is 16 residues long. Germline CDR1 and CDR2: SNHLY and FYNNEI. The J segment lost 2 bases and the V segment lost 1 base, leaving 6 bases of the junction unmatched. A second PCR, run for about 7 to 11 cycles, used a sample-barcoded 5' primer plus a J-beta primer mix. Sequencing recovered at least 3 million CDR3-containing paired-end reads from each sample. TCRdb reanalysed the 5' RACE reads using MiXCR and keeps one entry per CDR3 protein. The sample consists of about 1,400,000 distinct CDR3 sequences, almost 60% of them appearing once. This specimen comes from a study of blood T cells in healthy people across ages.

The sequenced sample consisted of blood. This receptor was taken from a man younger than 35 in good health. The gene calls are TRBV2 and TRBJ2-3; 7 bases map to TRBD1. CDR3 in amino acids: CASSEVGGFNTDTQYF. DNA for the CDR3: TGTGCCAGCAGTGAAGTAGGGGGCTTTAACACAGATACGCAGTATTTT.